This T cell receptor (beta chain) was captured by sequencing in a study of blood T cell repertoires in COVID-19. Study details: Acute-phase and convalescent COVID-19 samples originated in the United States, Italy and Spain. Sources were T cells, B-cell-depleted T cells, or PBMCs; the material itself was cDNA or gDNA.

Original data processing: Reference gene primer amplification gave nucleated cell count estimates. This table comes from immunoSEQ multiplex PCR, and its TCRdb copy is limited to in-frame clones, with some not included. Clone size and the V and J calls come from that table; the DNA yielded D and trimming. The sample lists hundreds of thousands of clones, 86% seen once, with under 1.5% in the top ten. Germline values: CDR1 SGHVS, CDR2 FQNEAQ. This CDR3 comprises 14 residues. V was pared by 5 bases and J by 1 base, with 8 bases between. The chain carries TRBV7-8 and TRBJ1-4; no reliable D call. This sequence originates from a woman in her twenties or thirties with active or convalescent COVID-19. The specimen was peripheral blood. The CDR3 is CASSLRRTNEKLFF. The CDR3 bases are TGTGCCAGCAGCCTCAGGCGAACTAATGAAAAACTGTTTTTT.